The 27 T cell receptor beta chains below were found in one sample sequenced in a study of blood T cell repertoires in COVID-19. Method: immunoSEQ multiplex PCR; TCRdb's copy keeps in-frame clones and lacks some. This sample carries under 200,000 clones, nearly 85% of them seen once, and the ten largest clones take over 5%. Sequencing was done on a sample of peripheral blood. The receptors were sampled from a woman aged 25 to 45 with acute or convalescent COVID-19.

Regarding this clone: Other DNA sequences from this sample encode an identical CDR3 as well. This chain uses TRBV28 with TRBJ1-1; no definite D call. V gave up 3 bases and J gave up 1 base, with 6 bases separating them. Germline CDR1 and CDR2: MDHEN and SYDVKM. CDR3 length: 13 residues. In nucleotides, the CDR3 is TGTGCCAGCAGTTTGCCCGGGAACACTGAAGCTTTCTTT. As protein: CASSLPGNTEAFF.

V is TRBV30 and J is TRBJ1-1; TRBD1 aligns across 7 bases. The CDR3 extends over 12 amino acids. Trimming cost V 0 bases and J 8 bases; bases outside gene matches: 3. Germline CDR1 is GTSNPN and CDR2 is SVGIG (reference sequence). The DNA for the CDR3 is TGTGCCTGGAGTGTACAGACAGGGGAAGCTTTCTTT. Amino acids: CAWSVQTGEAFF.

The chain has TRBV6-2 or TRBV6-3 and TRBJ1-5; tentatively, D is TRBD1 (5 bases). The CDR3 has 13 residues. V was pared by 0 bases and J by 9 bases, with 9 bases between. From germline, CDR1 is MNHEY and CDR2 SVGEGT. CDR3 sequence (DNA): TGTGCCAGCAGTTACTCCCAGGGTAGGCCCCAGCATTTT. This translates into CASSYSQGRPQHF.

The V call is TRBV9, the J call TRBJ1-3; 7 bases fit TRBD1. Germline V gene lookup returns CDR1 SGDLS and CDR2 YYNGEE. The CDR3 covers 15 residues. V lost 4 bases, J lost 3 bases, and 7 bases stayed unmatched. The chain's CDR3 is CASSLAQGFGNTIYF. CDR3 sequence (DNA): TGTGCCAGCAGCCTAGCACAGGGGTTTGGAAACACCATATATTTT.

This rearrangement joins TRBV19 to TRBJ1-3, with D possibly being TRBD1 (5 bases). This CDR3 spans 15 amino acids. Germline CDR1 LNHDA, CDR2 SQIVND (reference sequence). Trimming cost V 7 bases and J 0 bases, with 13 bases left between them. The CDR3 DNA follows: TGTGCCAGTACACGGGGGACCCGCTCTGGAAACACCATATATTTT. Translating it yields CASTRGTRSGNTIYF.

This clone was recorded once. The J gene is TRBJ2-7, the V gene TRBV9, with a tentative D call TRBD2 (6 bases). This CDR3 has 15 amino acids. Germline CDR1 reads SGDLS; CDR2 reads YYNGEE. V lost 4 bases and J lost 0, with 14 bases in between. This CDR3 reads CASSPAVGGSYEQYF. CDR3 nucleotides: TGTGCCAGCAGCCCGGCGGTCGGGGGCTCCTACGAGCAGTACTTC.

The rearrangement links TRBV19 to TRBJ2-7, with 9 bases that match TRBD1. Losses at the gene ends were 5 bases for V and 6 bases for J; bases not matched to a gene: 11. Per germline, CDR1 LNHDA and CDR2 SQIVND (reference sequence). There are 15 residues in the CDR3. CDR3 nucleotides: TGTGCCAGTAGTGCCCGGGTCTTGGGACAGGGCGAGCAGTACTTC. Protein sequence: CASSARVLGQGEQYF.

This clone was seen a few times. The chain combines TRBV18 with TRBJ1-2, with D tentatively TRBD1 (5 bases). The germline gives CDR1 KGHSH, CDR2 LQKENI. The CDR3 is 14 residues long. Trimming stripped 2 bases from V and 5 bases from J, with 12 bases between. CDR3 sequence (DNA): TGTGCCAGCTCACCAGCCAGGGTCTCATATGGCTACACCTTC. The encoded protein is CASSPARVSYGYTF.

For this clone: Possible read error: a much larger clone is one base away. CDR3 protein: CASSSGTVYNEQFF. Written as DNA, the CDR3 is TGTGCCAGCAGCTCCGGGACAGTCTACAATGAGCAGTTCTTC. The chain is built from TRBV2 and TRBJ2-1, with 7 bases lining up with TRBD1. CDR3 length: 14 amino acids. Trimming removed 6 bases from V and 3 bases from J; junction bases left unmatched: 5. The germline gives CDR1 SNHLY, CDR2 FYNNEI.

The rearrangement joins TRBV3-1 (or the pseudogene TRBV3-2) to TRBJ1-4; possible D gene TRBD1, 5 bases. CDR3 length: 13 residues. V was clipped by 4 bases and J by 7 bases, with 10 bases between them. Germline V gene data show CDR1 as LGHDT and CDR2 as YNNKEL (reference sequence). CDR3 residues: CASSLGHLEKLFF. For the CDR3, the DNA is TGTGCCAGCAGCCTAGGACACCTTGAAAAACTGTTTTTT.

This CDR3 reads CASSSMGLSSGNTIYF. CDR3 in DNA: TGTGCCAGCAGTTCAATGGGCCTCTCCTCTGGAAACACCATATATTTT. This chain uses TRBV7-2 with TRBJ1-3; D uncertain. V was cut by 6 bases and J by 0 bases, with 15 bases left in between. CDR1 is SGHTA, CDR2 FQGNSA, per germline. The CDR3 runs to 16 residues. Variable domain in full (rest from reference TRBV7-2 and TRBJ1-3): GAGVSQSPSNKVTEKGKDVELRCDPISGHTALYWYRQSLGQGLEFLIYFQGNSAPDKSGLPSDRFSAERTGGSVSTLTIQRTQQEDSAVYLCASSSMGLSSGNTIYFGEGSWLTVV.

This sequence joins TRBV28 and TRBJ2-7; 9 bases map to TRBD1. There are 16 residues in the CDR3. The germline V gene encodes CDR1 MDHEN and CDR2 SYDVKM. Trimming removed 8 bases from V and 1 base from J; junction bases left unmatched: 12. DNA of the CDR3: TGTGCCAGCCGGGATTCAACCGGGACAGGGTCCTACGAGCAGTACTTC. It encodes CASRDSTGTGSYEQYF.

V is TRBV5-6 and J is TRBJ1-1; the D gene is possibly TRBD1 (5 bases). With 0 bases removed from V and 5 bases from J, the gap between germline ends came to 8 bases. Germline lookup yields CDR1 SGHDT and CDR2 YYEEEE. The CDR3 consists of 13 residues. The CDR3 here is CASSLGRGTEAFF. The CDR3 DNA is TGTGCCAGCAGCTTGGGAAGGGGAACTGAAGCTTTCTTT.

The J gene is TRBJ2-1, the V gene TRBV5-4; TRBD1 agrees at 10 bases. Germline assignment: CDR1 SGHNT and CDR2 YYREEE (reference sequence). The CDR3 has 15 amino acids. V trimming: 2 bases; J trimming: 4 bases; junction bases outside the gene matches: 3. The CDR3 DNA follows: TGTGCCAGCAGCTTCCCGGACAGGGGGTACAATGAGCAGTTCTTC. It translates to CASSFPDRGYNEQFF.

This clone turned up a few times. V is TRBV5-4 and J is TRBJ1-1; possibly TRBD1 for D (5 bases). Germline V gene sequence: CDR1 SGHNT, CDR2 YYREEE (reference sequence). V was pared by 2 bases and J by 10 bases, with 18 bases between. The CDR3 is 14 residues long. The CDR3 region is CASSFIRAPQRAFF. For the CDR3, the DNA is TGTGCCAGCAGCTTTATCAGGGCCCCTCAGAGAGCTTTCTTT.

This clone has just a few counts. The chain employs TRBV30 and TRBJ2-4; 7 nucleotides match TRBD1. After removal of 4 bases from V and 3 bases from J, the junction contained 0 bases not matched to a gene. CDR1 is GTSNPN, CDR2 SVGIG, per germline (reference sequence). The CDR3 spans 12 residues. The CDR3, as DNA: TGTGCCTGGACAGGGGGCAAAAACATTCAGTACTTC. It is translated as CAWTGGKNIQYF.

In nucleotides, the CDR3 is TGTGCCAGCAGGAAGGGCAGGGTGGGGGAGACCCAGTACTTC. Translation gives CASRKGRVGETQYF. The chain recombines TRBV2 with TRBJ2-5; possibly TRBD1 for D (5 bases). The germline V gene encodes CDR1 SNHLY and CDR2 FYNNEI. The CDR3 totals 14 residues. The V end lost 6 bases, the J end lost 5 bases, and 16 bases lay between the germline ends.

The CDR3 loop reads CASSRLARETTGELFF. Here the CDR3 DNA reads TGTGCCAGCAGCCGTCTAGCCCGGGAAACCACCGGGGAGCTGTTTTTT. The V and J genes are TRBV14 and TRBJ2-2; tentative D call: TRBD2 (5 bases). Trimming removed 4 bases at V and 4 bases at J, with 16 bases between. The CDR3 is 16 amino acids. Germline assignment: CDR1 SGHDN and CDR2 FVKESK.

The sample holds one count of this clone. V usage is TRBV27 and J usage is TRBJ2-7; 9 nucleotides match TRBD1. The CDR3 has 16 amino acids. Trimming took 0 bases from V and 3 from J; bases not matched to a gene: 6. The germline CDR1 and CDR2 sequences are MNHEY and SMNVEV (reference sequence). The CDR3: CASSLSSGTGNYEQYF. In DNA form, the CDR3 reads TGTGCCAGCAGTTTATCCTCCGGGACAGGGAACTACGAGCAGTACTTC.

This chain joins TRBV6-2 or TRBV6-3 and TRBJ1-1; D might be TRBD1 (6 bases). V was pared by 6 bases and J by 3 bases, with 14 bases between. In germline, CDR1 is MNHEY, CDR2 SVGEGT. The CDR3 is 14 residues long. The CDR3 region has the DNA TGTGCCAGCAGCCCCTGGGACACAGACACTGAAGCTTTCTTT. Translation: CASSPWDTDTEAFF.

The chain is built from TRBV9 and TRBJ2-6, with D maybe TRBD2 (5 bases). V was cut by 5 bases and J by 2 bases, with 8 bases left in between. The germline V gene encodes CDR1 SGDLS and CDR2 YYNGEE. This CDR3 is built from 14 residues. The CDR3 DNA reads TGTGCCAGCAGTGGGAGTACTGGGGCCAACGTCCTGACTTTC. Amino acids: CASSGSTGANVLTF. The variable domain in full, with the rest retrieved from reference TRBV9 and TRBJ2-6, is DSGVTQTPKHLITATGQRVTLRCSPRSGDLSVYWYQQSLDQGLQFLIQYYNGEERAKGNILERFSAQQFPDLHSELNLSSLELGDSALYFCASSGSTGANVLTFGAGSRLTVL.

The V call is TRBV7-3, the J call TRBJ1-2, with D perhaps matching TRBD1 (5 bases). From germline, CDR1 is SGHTA and CDR2 FQGTGA. V lost 8 bases and J lost 8, with 9 bases in between. The CDR3 totals 10 residues. The DNA of the CDR3 is TGTGCCAGCGGGGCCACGGGCTACACCTTC. Its translation: CASGATGYTF.

The chain uses TRBV9 and TRBJ1-2; D possibly corresponds to TRBD1 (6 bases). The germline V gene encodes CDR1 SGDLS and CDR2 YYNGEE. The CDR3 totals 15 residues. The ends were cut back, 5 bases at V and 0 bases at J, with 14 bases in the middle. For the CDR3, the DNA is TGTGCCAGCAGGCAGGGGCCCCCAGCTAACTATGGCTACACCTTC. It yields the protein CASRQGPPANYGYTF.

V usage is TRBV7-6 and J usage is TRBJ2-7; 10 bases map to TRBD1. Germline V gene data show CDR1 as SGHVS and CDR2 as FNYEAQ. The V segment lost 4 bases and the J segment 5 bases; nucleotides outside the gene matches: 11. This CDR3 has 16 residues. Here the CDR3 reads CASSSWPGQGHNEQYF. The CDR3 bases are TGTGCCAGCAGCTCCTGGCCGGGACAGGGGCACAACGAGCAGTACTTC.

CDR3: CASSFARGYEQYF. In nucleotides, the CDR3 is TGCGCCAGCAGCTTCGCCAGGGGATACGAGCAGTACTTC. This rearrangement joins TRBV5-1 to TRBJ2-7; D may be TRBD1 (6 bases). This CDR3 is built from 13 residues. From germline, CDR1 is SGHRS and CDR2 YFSETQ. V gave up 2 bases and J gave up 4 bases, with 10 bases separating them.

The genes are TRBV28 and TRBJ1-4; D possibly corresponds to TRBD1 (5 bases). V was clipped by 3 bases and J by 0 bases, with 14 bases between them. CDR3 length: 17 amino acids. Germline CDR1 and CDR2: MDHEN and SYDVKM. The CDR3 spells CASSLLDTHATNEKLFF. Here the CDR3 DNA reads TGTGCCAGCAGTTTGCTGGACACCCATGCAACTAATGAAAAACTGTTTTTT.

CDR3 coding DNA: TGTGCCAGCAGTTTCCGGTTTTCCACTCCTGGGACTAGCGGCAAGAAAGAGACCCAGTACTTC. This encodes CASSFRFSTPGTSGKKETQYF. V gene TRBV28 combines with J gene TRBJ2-5; 11 bases are a match to TRBD2. Germline trimming cut 3 bases from V and 3 bases from J; bases unmatched to any gene: 21. This CDR3 has 21 amino acids. Germline-derived CDR1 and CDR2 are MDHEN and SYDVKM.